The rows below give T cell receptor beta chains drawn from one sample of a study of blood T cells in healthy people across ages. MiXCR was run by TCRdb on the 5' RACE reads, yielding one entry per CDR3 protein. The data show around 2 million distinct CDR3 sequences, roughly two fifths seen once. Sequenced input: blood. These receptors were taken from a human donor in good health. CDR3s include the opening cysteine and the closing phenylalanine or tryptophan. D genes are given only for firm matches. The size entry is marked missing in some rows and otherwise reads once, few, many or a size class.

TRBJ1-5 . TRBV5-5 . TGTGCCAGCAGCCCCTCGCAGGGCTACCAGCCCCAGCATTTT CASSPSQGYQPQHF
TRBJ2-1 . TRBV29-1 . TGCAGCGTTAAGTGGGGTTACAATGAGCAGTTCTTC CSVKWGYNEQFF
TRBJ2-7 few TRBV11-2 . TGTGCCAGCAGCTTAGACGGGACCCTCACCTACGAGCAGTACTTC CASSLDGTLTYEQYF
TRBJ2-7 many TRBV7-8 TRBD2 TGTGCCAGCAGCCGCAGACTAGCGACTCTCTACGAGCAGTACTTC CASSRRLATLYEQYF
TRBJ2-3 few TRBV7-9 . TGTGCCAGCAGCTTAGCCCCCGGGTTTGGGGTTAGCACAGATACGCAGTATTTT CASSLAPGFGVSTDTQYF
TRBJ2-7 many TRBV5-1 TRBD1 TGTGCCAGCAGCTTTGGGACAGGGTCCTACGAGCAGTACTTC CASSFGTGSYEQYF
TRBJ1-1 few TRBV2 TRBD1 TGTGCCAGCAGTTCACAGGGGGGGAGGTCCAACACTGAAGCTTTCTTT CASSSQGGRSNTEAFF
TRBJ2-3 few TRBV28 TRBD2 TGTGCCAGCAGTTGGGACTATAGCGGGTCTCCTAGCACAGATACGCAGTATTTT CASSWDYSGSPSTDTQYF
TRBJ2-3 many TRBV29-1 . TGCAGCGTTGGAGGGGTTTTGACAGATACGCAGTATTTT CSVGGVLTDTQYF
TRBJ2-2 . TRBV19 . TGTGCCAGTGGTATTGGAGGCACCGGGGAGCTGTTTTTT CASGIGGTGELFF
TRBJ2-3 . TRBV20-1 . TGCAGTGCTAGACCTCTGACGGGGGCCCATGGAAGAGATACGCAGTATTTT CSARPLTGAHGRDTQYF
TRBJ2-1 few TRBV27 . TGTGCCAGCAGTAGGGACACCTACTCCTACAATGAGCAGTTCTTC CASSRDTYSYNEQFF
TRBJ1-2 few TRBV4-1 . TGCGCCAGCAGCCAAGTTCCCAGGGGAATCTATGGCTACACCTTC CASSQVPRGIYGYTF
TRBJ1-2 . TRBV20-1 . TGCAGTGCCAAGAACAGAATCCGCGTTGGCTATGGCTACACCTTC CSAKNRIRVGYGYTF
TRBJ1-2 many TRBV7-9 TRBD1 TGTGCCAGCAGCTTAGCCGGGACAGCATATGGCTACACCTTC CASSLAGTAYGYTF
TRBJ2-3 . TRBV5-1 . TGCGCCAGCAGCCTGGAAGCGTCCCCCCCAGATACGCAGTATTTT CASSLEASPPDTQYF
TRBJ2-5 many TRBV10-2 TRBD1 TGCGCCAGCAGTGAACTAACAGGGGGAAAAGAGACCCAGTACTTC CASSELTGGKETQYF
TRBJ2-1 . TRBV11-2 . TGTGCCAGCAGCTTAGTAGGGGGGGCTAAGGAGCAGTTCTTC CASSLVGGAKEQFF
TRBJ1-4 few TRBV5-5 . TGTGCCAGCAGTTTACTCCGTAGGGCTAATGAAAAACTGTTTTTT CASSLLRRANEKLFF
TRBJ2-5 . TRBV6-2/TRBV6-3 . TGTGCCAGCAGTTTGTGGGGGACCCAGTACTTC CASSLWGTQYF
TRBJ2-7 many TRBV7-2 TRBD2 TGTGCCAGCAGCTTAGCAGCGGGGAGCTCCTACGAGCAGTACTTC CASSLAAGSSYEQYF
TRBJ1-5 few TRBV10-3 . TGTGCCATCAGCCAGGCAGGGGATCAGCCCCAGCATTTT CAISQAGDQPQHF
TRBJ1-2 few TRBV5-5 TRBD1 TGTGCCAGCAGCCAGGGGGCTATTTATGGCTACACCTTC CASSQGAIYGYTF
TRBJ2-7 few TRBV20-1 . TGCAGTGCTAGTCGTCGTACAGCCTACGAGCAGTACTTC CSASRRTAYEQYF
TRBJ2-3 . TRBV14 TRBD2 TGTGCCAGCAGACCTTTCGGCGGGGGGCGGAGCACAGATACGCAGTATTTT CASRPFGGGRSTDTQYF
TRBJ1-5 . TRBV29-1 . TGCAGCGTTGAAACTGTGAGGAATCAGCCCCAGCATTTT CSVETVRNQPQHF
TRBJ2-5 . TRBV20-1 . TGCAGTGCCCCGGACAGACTTTCCCAAGAGACCCAGTACTTC CSAPDRLSQETQYF
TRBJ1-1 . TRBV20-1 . TGCAGTGCTAGAGGCAGGGCAGTATTAGGAGCTTTCTTT CSARGRAVLGAFF
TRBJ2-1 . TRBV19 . TGTGCCAGTAGTATAGGGGCGGGACAGCAGTTCTTC CASSIGAGQQFF
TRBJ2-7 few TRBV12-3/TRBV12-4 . TGTGCCAGCAGTTCCCGGGCTGGGGGGACCTACGAGCAGTACTTC CASSSRAGGTYEQYF
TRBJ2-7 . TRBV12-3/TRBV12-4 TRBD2 TGTGCCAGCAGCCGCAGACTAGCGGGGGGCTCCTACGAGCAGTACTTC CASSRRLAGGSYEQYF
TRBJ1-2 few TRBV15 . TGTGCCACCAGCAGAGCGTTAGGGGGCTATGGCTACACCTTC CATSRALGGYGYTF
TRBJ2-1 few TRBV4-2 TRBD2 TGTGCCAGCAGCCAAGCTGGGACTAACAATGAGCAGTTCTTC CASSQAGTNNEQFF
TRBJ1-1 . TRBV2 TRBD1 TGTGCCAGCAGGCCAGGACAGGGGGACACTGAAGCTTTCTTT CASRPGQGDTEAFF
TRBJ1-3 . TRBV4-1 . TGCGCCAGCAGCCAGACAGGAGGAAACACCATATATTTT CASSQTGGNTIYF
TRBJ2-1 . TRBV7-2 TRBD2 TGTGCCAGCAGCGCGAATCTAGCGGGCTCCTACAATGAGCAGTTCTTC CASSANLAGSYNEQFF
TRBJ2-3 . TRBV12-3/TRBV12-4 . TGTGCCAGCAGTTTAGCGGGCCTCAGCGCAGATACGCAGTATTTT CASSLAGLSADTQYF
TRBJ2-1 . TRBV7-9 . TGTGCCAGCAGCTTAGATGGGCTAGGCGATGAGCAGTTCTTC CASSLDGLGDEQFF
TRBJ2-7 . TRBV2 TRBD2 TGTGCCAGCCAGTTCGGCGGGGGGCCAGGGAACTACGAGCAGTACTTC CASQFGGGPGNYEQYF